This T cell receptor (beta chain) was retrieved from a study of blood T cell repertoires in COVID-19 (dated by TCRdb to about 2020). Background on the whole study: The collaborator samples originated in the United States, Italy and Spain and spanned the acute and convalescent phases of COVID-19. The material from the prospective study consisted of cDNA or gDNA derived from T cells, B-cell-depleted T cells, or PBMCs. Deeply sampled blood TCRbeta repertoires from subjects exposed to, actively infected with, or recovered from COVID-19 were included in the dataset. A freely available public database, intended as a resource for researchers studying the immune response to SARS-CoV-2, is where the repertoires were released. Samples came from the ongoing ImmuneRACE study (first 160 participants) plus 1,254 subjects from 6 global collaborators. A de-identified subject ID, COVID-19 status, age in years and sex were almost always included in the sample metadata. Where available, HLA class I and class II types were taken from metadata supplied by the sample provider and were not determined by assay-based typing.

Here is what the overall study found, with its caveats: How much clinical and demographic metadata was included differed by source and by participant, and the metadata was provided uncurated.

To note about this clone: Its antigen target is currently unknown. No base quality values were provided; no much bigger clone lies one nucleotide off.

The collaborating institutions used their own protocols to collect whole blood in K2EDTA tubes. Collaborator samples were shipped for TCRbeta analysis as frozen whole blood, isolated PBMCs, or DNA extracted from either sample type. TCRbeta CDR3 regions were amplified from genomic DNA using the immunoSEQ Assay, a bias-controlled multiplex PCR. The source study handled its data this way. Within the assay, amplification of reference gene primers was used to estimate how many nucleated cells each sample contained. To quantify the absolute abundance of each unique TCRbeta CDR3 rearrangement, sequence reads were collapsed and filtered. Productive Simpson clonality was computed per sample as the square root of Simpson's diversity index over productive rearrangements. The source is immuneACCESS, and TCRdb retained only in-frame sequences with V and J called. Part of the clones is not carried over; for the studies checked, unresolved V genes explain less than half of this, and the remainder is unexplained. Clonal size and the V and J genes are those of that table, whereas D and trimming came from the DNA. The sample table contains 50,000 to 70,000 clones; only one count was recorded for roughly 90% of them. The ten largest clones take up about 9.1% of the sample.

The CDR3 contains 14 residues, cysteine and phenylalanine counted. Only the CDR3 portion is preserved as DNA: 42 bases, with reading frame beginning at the first base. Sequencing was performed on peripheral blood. This sequence originates from a woman aged 80 or older with active COVID-19. The sequence joins TRBV21-1 to TRBJ2-5; the D call in the table, TRBD2, was not verified against the DNA. TRBV21-1 is a known pseudogene. The CDR3 region: CASGPTSGAETQYF. The DNA sequence is as follows: TGTGCCAGCGGCCCGACTAGCGGGGCGGAGACCCAGTACTTC.